This record covers a single T cell receptor beta chain. Its antigen is unknown. The CDR3 contains 16 residues. V shed 4 bases and J shed 3 bases, with 18 bases lying between them. The germline gives CDR1 SNHLY, CDR2 FYNNEI. This sample is part of a study of graft-versus-host responses after intestinal transplantation. Overall study: Among the recipients, transplants were multivisceral, liver-intestinal, or isolated intestinal. Induction using anti-thymocyte globulin, followed by tacrolimus and steroids for around 3 years, was given to all recipients. Study-level findings and limits: The marrow of recipients harbored GvH clones, and ileum or blood showed some of them first. Early HvG declines after transplant were associated with peak circulating GvH clone levels.

Some clones are missing from TCRdb's copy, which holds only in-frame ones; the method was immunoSEQ multiplex PCR. The sample carries under 90,000 clones, roughly 90% recorded once. This receptor was taken from a human patient who received an intestinal transplant, so some T cells may come from the graft donor. V and J are TRBV2 and TRBJ2-5; unclear D gene. Source: PBMCs, taken 98 days after intestinal transplantation. The CDR3 nucleotides read TGTGCCAGCAGTGCCCGCCTGAGACCCAGAGAAGAGACCCAGTACTTC. Its translation is CASSARLRPREETQYF. The complete variable domain, with remaining parts taken from reference TRBV2 and TRBJ2-5, reads EPEVTQTPSHQVTQMGQEVILRCVPISNHLYFYWYRQILGQKVEFLVSFYNNEISEKSEIFDDQFSVERPDGSNFTLKIRSTKLEDSAMYFCASSARLRPREETQYFGPGTRLLVL.